This entry lists 16 T cell receptor beta chains sequenced from one sample in a study of CD8 T cells in ankylosing spondylitis. For these TCRs, the target antigens are not known. TCRdb redid the calling of the 5' RACE reads with MiXCR, one entry per CDR3 protein. The sample lists roughly 440,000 distinct CDR3 sequences; roughly 15% were seen once. Study-wide findings and caveats: One TCR beta motif, made up of seven to nine highly homologous variants, appeared characteristic of ankylosing spondylitis blood.

The sequenced sample was blood, either unsorted or a sorted T cell fraction (not recorded which). All receptors derive from a male donor with ankylosing spondylitis.

This rearrangement joins TRBV4-3 to TRBJ2-3; D might be TRBD2 (5 bases). This CDR3 region has 13 residues. Germline V gene data show CDR1 as LGHNA and CDR2 as YSLEER. V lost 8 bases to trimming and J lost 11 bases, with 20 bases between them. CDR3 nucleotide sequence: TGCGCCAGCTCTTCCGCACTAGGATATTGGCAGTATTTT. It codes for CASSSALGYWQYF.

This chain uses TRBV27 with TRBJ2-7; 9 bases line up with TRBD1. Germline V gene sequence: CDR1 MNHEY, CDR2 SMNVEV (reference sequence). The CDR3 has 14 residues. J gave up 3 bases and V 6 bases, and 6 bases lay outside the gene matches. CDR3 DNA sequence: TGTGCCAGCAGCCCCGGACAGGGGAACTACGAGCAGTACTTC. Its translation is CASSPGQGNYEQYF.

This clonotype has a handful of counts. The chain carries TRBV20-1 and TRBJ2-2; 9 bases line up with TRBD2. V lost 6 bases and J lost 0; bases outside the gene matches: 5. The CDR3 contains 15 residues. CDR1 is DFQATT, CDR2 SNEGSKA, per germline (reference sequence). The CDR3 DNA reads TGCAGTGCAACCGCTAGCGGGGCGAACACCGGGGAGCTGTTTTTT. Translated: CSATASGANTGELFF.

This chain joins TRBV11-2 and TRBJ2-3; D might be TRBD2 (6 bases). Trimming took off 5 bases at V and 0 bases at J, with 12 bases between the two ends. The CDR3 spans 15 residues. Per the germline V gene, CDR1 is SGHAT and CDR2 is FQNNGV. The CDR3 bases are TGTGCCAGCAGCCACCCGGCGGGGAGCACAGATACGCAGTATTTT. Translated, it gives CASSHPAGSTDTQYF.

The chain couples TRBV4-3 to TRBJ2-1; no clear D. The CDR3 runs 18 residues. The germline V and J ends were trimmed by 0 bases and 5 bases, with 20 bases remaining between them. The germline CDR1 and CDR2 sequences are LGHNA and YSLEER. CDR3 DNA: TGCGCCAGCAGCCAAGATGTGTGGGCCTCAAATTTGGACAATGAGCAGTTCTTC. This translates into CASSQDVWASNLDNEQFF.

This clonotype was picked up many times. The rearrangement links TRBV29-1 to TRBJ2-5; perhaps D is TRBD1 or TRBD2 (5 bases each). The CDR3 length is 12 residues. The germline V gene encodes CDR1 SQVTM and CDR2 ANQGSEA. Trimming pared 4 bases from V and 3 bases from J, leaving 9 bases between. CDR3 protein: CSVGRGEETQYF. The CDR3 DNA is TGCAGCGTTGGACGGGGCGAAGAGACCCAGTACTTC.

CDR3 amino acids: CASSSVFHTDTQYF. CDR3 DNA: TGTGCCAGCTCATCGGTGTTTCACACAGATACGCAGTATTTT. The J gene is TRBJ2-3, the V gene TRBV27; D is unresolved. This CDR3 is built from 14 residues. The V end was cut by 8 bases, the J end by 2 bases, with 14 bases between. Germline CDR1 reads MNHEY; CDR2 reads SMNVEV (reference sequence).

The V and J genes are TRBV6-2 or TRBV6-3 and TRBJ2-7; 8 positions match TRBD2. Unmatched junction bases numbered 15, after V lost 2 bases and J lost 0 bases. Looked up from germline, CDR1 is MNHEY and CDR2 is SVGEGT. The length of the CDR3 is 19 residues. The CDR3: CASSYGAGAKTWGSYEQYF. The CDR3 DNA sequence: TGTGCCAGCAGTTACGGAGCGGGGGCCAAGACATGGGGCTCCTACGAGCAGTACTTC.

This clonotype has more than one count but fewer than ten. The rearrangement joins TRBV4-3 to TRBJ1-2; TRBD1 might be the D (6 bases). Trimming stripped 3 bases from V and 1 base from J, with 9 bases between. Per the germline V gene, CDR1 is LGHNA and CDR2 is YSLEER. The CDR3 is 14 amino acids. CDR3 residues: CASSQTGVNYGYTF. CDR3 sequence (DNA): TGCGCCAGCAGCCAGACAGGTGTTAACTATGGCTACACCTTC.

V is TRBV4-1 and J is TRBJ1-6; D is possibly TRBD1 (6 bases). This CDR3 is 15 amino acids long. Germline values: CDR1 MGHRA, CDR2 YSYEKL. The V gene lost 2 bases and the J gene lost 5 bases, with 10 bases spanning the gap. The CDR3 region is CASSQQGTDNSPLHF. CDR3 in DNA: TGCGCCAGCAGCCAACAGGGGACGGATAATTCACCCCTCCACTTT.

This clonotype was detected ten times or more. The gene calls are TRBV4-1 and TRBJ1-2; no firm D call. Trimming removed 5 bases at V and 0 bases at J, with 16 bases between. This CDR3 region has 16 residues. Germline V gives CDR1 MGHRA, CDR2 YSYEKL. The CDR3 nucleotides read TGCGCCAGCAGCGTAGCCCGATCAATCTCTAACTATGGCTACACCTTC. Its protein is CASSVARSISNYGYTF.

This clonotype was picked up a small number of times. The CDR3 nucleotides read TGTGCCAGCAGCTTATATGGGGCGAACACCATATATTTT. Residues: CASSLYGANTIYF. The chain is built from TRBV7-2 and TRBJ1-3, with D possibly TRBD1 on 5 matching bases. The CDR3 sequence is 13 residues long. Germline V lookup: CDR1 SGHTA, CDR2 FQGNSA. V dropped 2 bases and J dropped 7 bases, with 9 bases sitting between them.

The chain uses TRBV6-1 and TRBJ2-1, with D possibly matching TRBD1 (6 bases). From germline, CDR1 is MNHNS and CDR2 SASEGT. Trimming shortened V by 6 bases and J by 4 bases, and 13 bases separated the two germline ends. There are 14 residues in the CDR3. This chain's CDR3 is CASRGQTNYNEQFF. In nucleotides, the CDR3 is TGTGCCAGCAGGGGACAAACCAATTACAATGAGCAGTTCTTC.

CDR3 DNA: TGCAGTGCTAGAGGGACAGACAAAGATCAGCCCCAGCATTTT. It yields the protein CSARGTDKDQPQHF. The genes are TRBV20-1 and TRBJ1-5; possible D gene TRBD1, 6 bases. V was trimmed by 1 base and J by 5 bases, leaving 12 bases between them. This CDR3 is 14 amino acids long. Germline CDR1 reads DFQATT; CDR2 reads SNEGSKA (reference sequence).

This clonotype was observed many times. Here the CDR3 reads CASSLQGHHTDTQYF. Here the CDR3 DNA reads TGTGCCAGCAGTCTCCAGGGGCACCACACAGATACGCAGTATTTT. The chain couples TRBV12-3 or TRBV12-4 to TRBJ2-3; TRBD1 is a possible D gene (6 bases). V was shortened by 5 bases and J by 2 bases, with 14 bases between the two germline ends. This CDR3 comprises 15 residues.

V and J are TRBV6-4 and TRBJ2-3; D unclear. The CDR3 contains 14 residues. Trimming took off 10 bases at V and 2 bases at J, with 16 bases between the two ends. Germline CDR1 reads MRHNA; CDR2 reads SNTAGT. The CDR3 spells CATKALFSTDTQYF. CDR3 sequence (DNA): TGTGCCACCAAGGCCCTATTTTCCACAGATACGCAGTATTTT.